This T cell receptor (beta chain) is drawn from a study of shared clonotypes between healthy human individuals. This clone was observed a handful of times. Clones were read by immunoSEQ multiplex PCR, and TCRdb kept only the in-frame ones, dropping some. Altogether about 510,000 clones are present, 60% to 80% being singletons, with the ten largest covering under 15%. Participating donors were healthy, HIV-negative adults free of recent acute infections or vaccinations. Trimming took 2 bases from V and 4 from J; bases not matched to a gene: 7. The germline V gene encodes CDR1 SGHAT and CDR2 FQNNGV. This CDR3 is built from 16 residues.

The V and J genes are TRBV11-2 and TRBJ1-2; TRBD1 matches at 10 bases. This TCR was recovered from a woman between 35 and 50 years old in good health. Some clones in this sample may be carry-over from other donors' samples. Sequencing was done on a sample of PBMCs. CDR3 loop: CASSLTPDRGAYGYTF. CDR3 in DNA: TGTGCCAGCAGCTTAACCCCGGACAGGGGGGCCTATGGCTACACCTTC.